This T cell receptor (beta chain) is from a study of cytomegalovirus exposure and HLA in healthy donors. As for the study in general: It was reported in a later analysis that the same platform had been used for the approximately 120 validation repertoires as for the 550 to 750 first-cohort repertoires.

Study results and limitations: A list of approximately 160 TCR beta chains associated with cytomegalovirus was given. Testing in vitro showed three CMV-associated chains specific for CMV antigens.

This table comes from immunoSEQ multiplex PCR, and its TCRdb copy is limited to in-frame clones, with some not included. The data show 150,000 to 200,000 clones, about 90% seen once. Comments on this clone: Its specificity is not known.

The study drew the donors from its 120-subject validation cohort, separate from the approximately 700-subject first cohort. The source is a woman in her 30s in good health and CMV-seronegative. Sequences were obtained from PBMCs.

CDR3 sequence reads: CASNRDGEAFF. DNA of the CDR3: TGCGCCAGCAATCGAGACGGGGAAGCTTTCTTT. This rearrangement joins TRBV5-1 to TRBJ1-1; D unclear. CDR1 and CDR2 (germline): SGHRS, YFSETQ. Trimming removed 6 bases at V and 8 bases at J, with 11 bases between. CDR3 length: 11 residues.